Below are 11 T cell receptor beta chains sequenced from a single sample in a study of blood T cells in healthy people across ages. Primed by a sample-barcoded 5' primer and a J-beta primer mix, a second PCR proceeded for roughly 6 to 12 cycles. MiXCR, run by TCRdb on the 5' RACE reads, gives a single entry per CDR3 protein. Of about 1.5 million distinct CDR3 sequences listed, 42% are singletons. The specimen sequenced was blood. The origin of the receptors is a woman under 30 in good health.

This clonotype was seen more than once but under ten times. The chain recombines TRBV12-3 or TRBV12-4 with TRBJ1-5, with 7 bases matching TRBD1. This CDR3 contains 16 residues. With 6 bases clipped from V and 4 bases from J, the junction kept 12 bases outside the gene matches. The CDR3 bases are TGTGCCAGCAGAGCTAAGGGGGCTGGGGCTAATCAGCCCCAGCATTTT. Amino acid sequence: CASRAKGAGANQPQHF.

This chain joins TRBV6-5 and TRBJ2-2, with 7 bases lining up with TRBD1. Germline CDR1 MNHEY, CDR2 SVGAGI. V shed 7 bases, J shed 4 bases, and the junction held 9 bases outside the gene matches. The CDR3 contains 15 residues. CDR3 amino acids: CASKGLGGLTGELFF. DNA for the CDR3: TGTGCCAGCAAAGGCTTAGGGGGCCTCACCGGGGAGCTGTTTTTT.

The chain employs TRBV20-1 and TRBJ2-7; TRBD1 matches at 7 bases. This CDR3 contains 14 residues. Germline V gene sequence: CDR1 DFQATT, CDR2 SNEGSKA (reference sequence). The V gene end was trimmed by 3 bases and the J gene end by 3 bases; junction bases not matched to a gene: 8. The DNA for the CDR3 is TGCAGTGCTAGTCTAGGACAGGATCTCTACGAGCAGTACTTC. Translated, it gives CSASLGQDLYEQYF.

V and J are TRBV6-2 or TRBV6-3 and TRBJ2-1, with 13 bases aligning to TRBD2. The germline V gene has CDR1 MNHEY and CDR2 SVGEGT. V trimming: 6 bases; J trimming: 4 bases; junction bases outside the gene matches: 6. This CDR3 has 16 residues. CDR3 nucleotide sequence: TGTGCCAGCAGGTCCTTGGGACTAGCGGGGTACAATGAGCAGTTCTTC. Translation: CASRSLGLAGYNEQFF.

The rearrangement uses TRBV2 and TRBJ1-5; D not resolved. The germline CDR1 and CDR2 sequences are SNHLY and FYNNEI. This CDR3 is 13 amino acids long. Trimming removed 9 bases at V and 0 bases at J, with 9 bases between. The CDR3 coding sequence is TGTGCCAGAGGGCCTCCTAGCAATCAGCCCCAGCATTTT. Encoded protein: CARGPPSNQPQHF.

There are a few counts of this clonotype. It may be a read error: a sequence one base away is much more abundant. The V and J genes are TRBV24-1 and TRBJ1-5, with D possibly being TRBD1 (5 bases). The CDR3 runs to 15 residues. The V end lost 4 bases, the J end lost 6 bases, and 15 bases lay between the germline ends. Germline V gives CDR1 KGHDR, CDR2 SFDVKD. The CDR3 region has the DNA TGTGCCACCAGTGAAAGCGGGATAGGGGTTCAGCCCCAGCATTTT. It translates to CATSESGIGVQPQHF.

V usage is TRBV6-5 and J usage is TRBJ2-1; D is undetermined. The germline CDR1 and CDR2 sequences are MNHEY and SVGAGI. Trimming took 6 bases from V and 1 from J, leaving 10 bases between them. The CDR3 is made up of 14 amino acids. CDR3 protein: CASSEFGSYNEQFF. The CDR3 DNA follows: TGTGCCAGCAGCGAGTTCGGGTCCTACAATGAGCAGTTCTTC.

The CDR3 spells CSVQVNTEAFF. For the CDR3, the DNA is TGCAGCGTACAGGTGAACACTGAAGCTTTCTTT. The chain is built from TRBV29-1 and TRBJ1-1; perhaps TRBD1 as D (5 bases). V lost 6 bases and J 0 bases, leaving 5 bases between the germline ends. From germline, CDR1 is SQVTM and CDR2 ANQGSEA. The CDR3 has 11 residues. Looking up the rest from reference TRBV29-1 and TRBJ1-1 gives the full variable domain: SAVISQKPSRDICQRGTSLTIQCQVDSQVTMMFWYRQQPGQSLTLIATANQGSEATYESGFVIDKFPISRPNLTFSTLTVSNMSPEDSSIYLCSVQVNTEAFFGQGTRLTVV.

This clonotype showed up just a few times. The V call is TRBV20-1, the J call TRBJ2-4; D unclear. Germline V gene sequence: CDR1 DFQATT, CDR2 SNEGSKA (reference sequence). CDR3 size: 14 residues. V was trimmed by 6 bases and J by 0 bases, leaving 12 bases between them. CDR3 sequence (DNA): TGCAGTGCCACCTTTTTCCTAGCCAAAAACATTCAGTACTTC. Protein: CSATFFLAKNIQYF.

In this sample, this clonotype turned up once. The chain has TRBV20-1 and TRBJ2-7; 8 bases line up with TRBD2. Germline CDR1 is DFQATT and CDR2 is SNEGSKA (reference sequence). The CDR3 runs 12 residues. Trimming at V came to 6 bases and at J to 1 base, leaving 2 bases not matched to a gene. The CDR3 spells CSAERESYEQYF. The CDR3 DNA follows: TGCAGTGCCGAGCGGGAGTCCTACGAGCAGTACTTC.

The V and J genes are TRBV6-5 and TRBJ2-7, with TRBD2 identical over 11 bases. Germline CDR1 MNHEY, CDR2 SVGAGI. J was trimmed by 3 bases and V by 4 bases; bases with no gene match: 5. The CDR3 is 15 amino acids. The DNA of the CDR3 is TGTGCCAGCAGTTTACTAGCGGGAGCTCACTACGAGCAGTACTTC. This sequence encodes CASSLLAGAHYEQYF.